This T cell receptor beta chain is from a study of shared clonotypes between healthy human individuals. Study conclusions and caveats: Some clonotypes were shared by all four sorted-subset donors, while others were not shared. The non-shared ones had lower generation probabilities than the shared ones. Despite large depth, sorted-subset datasets appeared incompletely sequenced.

The CDR3 totals 16 residues. CDR1 is SGHNT, CDR2 YYREEE, per germline (reference sequence). V was clipped by 0 bases and J by 4 bases; unmatched bases: 6. Naive CD8 cells were CD45RO-negative, positively selected for CCR7, excluding terminally differentiated effector memory CD45RA+ cells. Note on this clone: What it recognizes is unknown.

Several immunoSEQ 96-well plates shared each subset's DNA, each plate a replicate. Sequenced by immunoSEQ multiplex PCR; TCRdb stores in-frame clones only, minus some. This table holds some 2.1 million clones, about 95% found once. The sequenced material came from naive CD8+ T cells sorted from blood. The chain combines TRBV5-4 with TRBJ2-5, with TRBD2 matching over 10 bases. The sequence derives from a man aged 18-30 years in good health. CDR3 sequence reads: CASSLDLAGVGETQYF. CDR3 DNA: TGTGCCAGCAGCTTGGACCTAGCGGGAGTCGGAGAGACCCAGTACTTC.